This T cell receptor (beta chain) is drawn from a study of early T cells in non-severe SARS-CoV-2 infection. TCRdb recomputed calls from the 5' RACE reads with MiXCR, one row per CDR3 protein. The sample yields 20,000 to 30,000 distinct CDR3 sequences, about 4% seen once. This clonotype was recorded at least ten times. This CDR3 has 16 residues. From germline, CDR1 is MNHEY and CDR2 SVGEGT. The V gene lost 4 bases and the J gene lost 5 bases, with 17 bases spanning the gap. The clonotype was recovered from an adult who was a healthcare worker with PCR-confirmed SARS-CoV-2 infection or an uninfected control (not recorded which). The sequenced sample consisted of whole blood. The chain links TRBV6-2 or TRBV6-3 to TRBJ2-2, with D perhaps TRBD2 (5 bases). The CDR3 nucleotides read TGTGCCAGCAGTTCCGATAGAAGTGGGAGAACCGGGGAGCTGTTTTTT. Its translation: CASSSDRSGRTGELFF.